These 17 T cell receptor beta chains came from one sample sequenced in a study of blood T cell repertoires in COVID-19. The data were produced by immunoSEQ multiplex PCR, yet TCRdb's version contains in-frame clones alone and is incomplete. The repertoire consists of fewer than 300,000 clones, with under 90% occurring once and the leading ten covering 8% to 9.5%. The sample taken for sequencing was peripheral blood. These receptors all come from a human donor in a cohort sampled during active COVID-19.

The rearrangement links TRBV29-1 to TRBJ1-2; TRBD1 matches at 7 bases. The length of the CDR3 is 15 residues. CDR1 and CDR2 from the germline V gene are SQVTM and ANQGSEA. V was clipped by 4 bases and J by 2 bases; unmatched bases: 10. DNA for the CDR3: TGCAGCGTTGTCCTTGGAAGGGGGCCGAACTATGGCTACACCTTC. Protein product: CSVVLGRGPNYGYTF.

The chain employs TRBV7-2 and TRBJ1-4, with D maybe TRBD1 (5 bases). CDR1 is SGHTA and CDR2 is FQGNSA in the germline V gene. V dropped 1 base and J dropped 6 bases, with 15 bases sitting between them. The CDR3 totals 16 residues. The CDR3 protein is CASSLEGPGFDEKLFF. CDR3 DNA: TGTGCCAGCAGCTTAGAAGGGCCAGGGTTTGATGAAAAACTGTTTTTT.

The CDR3 reads CAISEKIYYGYTF. CDR3 DNA: TGTGCCATCAGTGAAAAAATCTACTATGGCTACACCTTC. V is TRBV10-3 and J is TRBJ1-2; D unclear. The CDR3 spans 13 residues. Trimming removed 3 bases at V and 3 bases at J, with 8 bases between. Germline loops: CDR1 ENHRY, CDR2 SYGVKD.

The V gene is TRBV19, the J gene TRBJ1-1; D is perhaps TRBD1 (6 bases). Trimming took off 2 bases at V and 1 base at J, with 17 bases between the two ends. CDR3 length: 17 residues. CDR1 is LNHDA, CDR2 SQIVND, per germline (reference sequence). The CDR3 sequence is CASSILRGGVTNTEAFF. CDR3 sequence (DNA): TGTGCCAGTAGTATATTGAGGGGGGGAGTGACGAACACTGAAGCTTTCTTT. The complete variable domain, with remaining parts taken from reference TRBV19 and TRBJ1-1, reads DGGITQSPKYLFRKEGQNVTLSCEQNLNHDAMYWYRQDPGQGLRLIYYSQIVNDFQKGDIAEGYSVSREKKESFPLTVTSAQKNPTAFYLCASSILRGGVTNTEAFFGQGTRLTVV.

This chain connects TRBV7-2 to TRBJ2-5; 7 bases agree with TRBD2. CDR3 size: 14 residues. Germline CDR1 SGHTA, CDR2 FQGNSA. Trimming took 4 bases from V and 5 from J; bases not matched to a gene: 7. The CDR3 sequence: CASSSSGVRETQYF. For the CDR3, the DNA is TGTGCCAGCAGCTCAAGCGGGGTAAGGGAGACCCAGTACTTC. Complete variable domain (other parts from reference TRBV7-2 and TRBJ2-5): GAGVSQSPSNKVTEKGKDVELRCDPISGHTALYWYRQSLGQGLEFLIYFQGNSAPDKSGLPSDRFSAERTGGSVSTLTIQRTQQEDSAVYLCASSSSGVRETQYFGPGTRLLVL.

CDR3 coding DNA: TGTGCCAGCAGCCAACAGGGTGTGGCTAATGAAAAACTGTTTTTT. This sequence encodes CASSQQGVANEKLFF. V and J are TRBV2 and TRBJ1-4; possibly TRBD1 for D (6 bases). The ends were cut back, 6 bases at V and 3 bases at J, with 14 bases in the middle. The germline gives CDR1 SNHLY, CDR2 FYNNEI. The CDR3 covers 15 residues.

The chain is built from TRBV2 and TRBJ2-3; D remains unclear. Trimming stripped 6 bases from V and 4 bases from J, with 11 bases between. The CDR3 is made up of 13 amino acids. Germline V gene data show CDR1 as SNHLY and CDR2 as FYNNEI. For the CDR3, the DNA is TGTGCCAGCAGCGGAACACGGGCAGATACGCAGTATTTT. Translation: CASSGTRADTQYF.

CDR3 DNA sequence: TGTGCCAGCAGCTTGGGGCTAGCGGGAGGACTGAATGAGCAGTTCTTC. The encoded protein is CASSLGLAGGLNEQFF. The genes are TRBV11-2 and TRBJ2-1; 11 bases line up with TRBD2. This CDR3 has 16 amino acids. CDR1 SGHAT and CDR2 FQNNGV come from the germline V gene. With V trimmed by 3 bases and J by 7 bases, 8 bases remained unmatched.

V usage is TRBV2 and J usage is TRBJ1-6, with 7 positions matching TRBD1. CDR1 SNHLY and CDR2 FYNNEI come from the germline V gene. There are 14 residues in the CDR3. V lost 6 bases, J lost 7 bases, and 6 bases stayed unmatched. CDR3 sequence (DNA): TGTGCCAGCAGGGGGGACAGCCAGAATTCACCCCTCCACTTT. This translates into CASRGDSQNSPLHF.

This clone is a singleton in its sample. A much larger clone differs by one base, so this may be a read error. This chain uses TRBV5-4 with TRBJ1-1; TRBD1 agrees at 8 bases. The junction had 2 bases not matched to a gene; V was cut back by 3 bases and J by 1 base. This CDR3 contains 14 residues. Looked up from germline, CDR1 is SGHNT and CDR2 is YYREEE (reference sequence). The CDR3 DNA follows: TGTGCCAGCAGCTCAGGGACAGGGAACACTGAAGCTTTCTTT. It is translated as CASSSGTGNTEAFF.

V usage is TRBV9 and J usage is TRBJ2-1, with D hard to call. The V end lost 0 bases, the J end lost 4 bases, and 8 bases lay between the germline ends. The CDR3 is 14 residues long. Germline-derived CDR1 and CDR2 are SGDLS and YYNGEE. CDR3 DNA: TGTGCCAGCAGCGTAGAAGCAGGATACAATGAGCAGTTCTTC. Protein sequence: CASSVEAGYNEQFF.

V usage is TRBV16 and J usage is TRBJ1-2; 7 bases agree with TRBD1. V was clipped by 4 bases and J by 4 bases; unmatched bases: 12. There are 16 residues in the CDR3. Germline V gene sequence: CDR1 KGHSY, CDR2 FQNENV. The CDR3 nucleotides read TGTGCCAGCAGCCCCCCCCGGACAGGCTTCCCCTATGGCTACACCTTC. This sequence encodes CASSPPRTGFPYGYTF.

This clone was seen a few times. The V call is TRBV6-2 or TRBV6-3, the J call TRBJ2-1, with D perhaps TRBD1 (6 bases). Germline CDR1 is MNHEY and CDR2 is SVGEGT. This CDR3 has 13 amino acids. Deletions cut 0 bases from V and 10 bases from J, with 10 bases between. This CDR3 is CASSYSRGTEQFF. The CDR3 region has the DNA TGTGCCAGCAGTTACTCGAGGGGGACCGAGCAGTTCTTC.

V is TRBV7-3 and J is TRBJ2-6, with D possibly TRBD2 on 5 matching bases. V lost 2 bases and J lost 0, with 11 bases in between. The CDR3 extends over 17 amino acids. In germline, CDR1 is SGHTA, CDR2 FQGTGA. The CDR3 here is CASSLGLIFSGANVLTF. The CDR3 DNA sequence: TGTGCCAGCAGCTTAGGACTCATTTTCTCTGGGGCCAACGTCCTGACTTTC.

The rearrangement links TRBV7-6 to TRBJ1-1, with 7 positions matching TRBD1. The CDR3 covers 15 residues. Trimming cost V 5 bases and J 3 bases; bases outside gene matches: 9. Germline-derived CDR1 and CDR2 are SGHVS and FNYEAQ. This CDR3 reads CASSLRGWVDTEAFF. The CDR3 bases are TGTGCCAGCAGCCTCAGGGGGTGGGTTGACACTGAAGCTTTCTTT.

This chain links TRBV29-1 with TRBJ2-2; D is ambiguous. V lost 5 bases to trimming and J lost 7 bases, with 11 bases between them. CDR1 and CDR2 (germline): SQVTM, ANQGSEA. This CDR3 is built from 12 residues. CDR3 coding DNA: TGCAGCGTTAATGAAGCAAGCGGGGAGCTGTTTTTT. This encodes CSVNEASGELFF.

The chain couples TRBV27 to TRBJ1-2, with 7 bases aligning to TRBD1. CDR3 length: 14 amino acids. Losses at the gene ends were 5 bases for V and 8 bases for J; bases not matched to a gene: 11. The V gene's germline CDR1 is MNHEY and CDR2 SMNVEV (reference sequence). CDR3 DNA sequence: TGTGCCAGCAGTACATTACAGGGGAGAGGAGGCTACACCTTC. It yields the protein CASSTLQGRGGYTF.